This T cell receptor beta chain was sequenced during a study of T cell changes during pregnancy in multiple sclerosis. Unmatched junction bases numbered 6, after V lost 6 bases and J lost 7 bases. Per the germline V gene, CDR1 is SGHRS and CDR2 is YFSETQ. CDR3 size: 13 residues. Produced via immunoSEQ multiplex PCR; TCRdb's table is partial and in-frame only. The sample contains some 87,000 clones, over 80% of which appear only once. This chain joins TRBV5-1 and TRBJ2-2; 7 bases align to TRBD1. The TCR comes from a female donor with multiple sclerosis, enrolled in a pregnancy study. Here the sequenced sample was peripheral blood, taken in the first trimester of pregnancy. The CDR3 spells CASNIRGNGELFF. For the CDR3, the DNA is TGCGCCAGCAACATCAGGGGGAACGGGGAGCTGTTTTTT.